This is a list of T cell receptor beta chains from one sample in a study of human T cells and chemical hapten exposure. TCRdb recomputed calls from the RACE reads with MiXCR, one row per CDR3 protein. The sample has around 330,000 distinct CDR3 sequences, about 5% seen once. The source material was whole blood, sampled in connection with sensitization to the hapten diphenylcyclopropenone (DPC). Every receptor here comes from a woman aged 18-29 years with alopecia areata. Some clones in this sample may be carry-over from other donors' samples. Each CDR3 is given with its conserved first and last residue. Each record gives: CDR3 length, clone size, V gene, J gene, D gene, CDR3 protein, CDR3 DNA. The D gene is left open where the match is weak. The size of a clone is reported for some rows only, either as once, few or many, or as a class for expanded clones.

14	-	TRBV24-1	TRBJ2-3	-	CATSDRIRADTQYF	TGTGCCACCAGTGATCGAATCAGAGCAGATACGCAGTATTTT
13	many	TRBV6-5	TRBJ1-1	-	CASSYNELTEAFF	TGTGCCAGCAGTTACAACGAACTCACTGAAGCTTTCTTT
14	many	TRBV5-1	TRBJ1-2	-	CASSPDRSQYGYTF	TGCGCCAGCAGTCCTGACAGATCTCAGTATGGCTACACCTTC
15	-	TRBV6-1	TRBJ1-5	TRBD1	CASSETTGRNQPQHF	TGTGCCAGCAGTGAAACGACAGGGCGCAATCAGCCCCAGCATTTT
12	-	TRBV7-2	TRBJ2-5	-	CASSPMVPFLYF	TGTGCCAGCAGCCCAATGGTACCCTTCCTGTACTTC
14	few	TRBV27	TRBJ2-3	TRBD2	CASSLSGGAGTQYF	TGTGCCAGCAGTCTTAGCGGGGGGGCCGGTACGCAGTATTTT
13	-	TRBV6-5	TRBJ2-1	-	CASSYSMRGEQFF	TGTGCCAGCAGTTACTCGATGAGAGGTGAGCAGTTCTTC
15	few	TRBV9	TRBJ2-3	TRBD1	CASSARQGSTDTQYF	TGTGCCAGCAGCGCACGACAGGGCAGCACAGATACGCAGTATTTT
13	few	TRBV6-2/TRBV6-3	TRBJ2-7	-	CASSLTISGEQYF	TGTGCCAGCAGTCTGACTATATCGGGGGAGCAGTACTTC
15	-	TRBV5-1	TRBJ1-6	-	CASQPASGYNSPLHF	TGCGCCAGCCAGCCCGCCAGCGGATATAATTCACCCCTCCACTTT